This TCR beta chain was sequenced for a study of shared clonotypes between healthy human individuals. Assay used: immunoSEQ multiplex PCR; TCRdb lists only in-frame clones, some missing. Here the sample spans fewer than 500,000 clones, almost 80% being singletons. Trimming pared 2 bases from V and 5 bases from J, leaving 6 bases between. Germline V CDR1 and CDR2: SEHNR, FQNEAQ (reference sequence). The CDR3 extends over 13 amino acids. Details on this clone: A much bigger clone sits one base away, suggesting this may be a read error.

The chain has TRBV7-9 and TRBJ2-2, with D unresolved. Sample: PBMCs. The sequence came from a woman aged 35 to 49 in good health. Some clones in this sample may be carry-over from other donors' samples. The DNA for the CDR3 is TGTGCCAGCAGCTTACGACCTACCGGGGAGCTGTTTTTT. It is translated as CASSLRPTGELFF. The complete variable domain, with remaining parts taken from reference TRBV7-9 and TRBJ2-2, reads DTGVSQNPRHKITKRGQNVTFRCDPISEHNRLYWYRQTLGQGPEFLTYFQNEAQLEKSRLLSDRFSAERPKGSFSTLEIQRTEQGDSAMYLCASSLRPTGELFFGEGSRLTVL.